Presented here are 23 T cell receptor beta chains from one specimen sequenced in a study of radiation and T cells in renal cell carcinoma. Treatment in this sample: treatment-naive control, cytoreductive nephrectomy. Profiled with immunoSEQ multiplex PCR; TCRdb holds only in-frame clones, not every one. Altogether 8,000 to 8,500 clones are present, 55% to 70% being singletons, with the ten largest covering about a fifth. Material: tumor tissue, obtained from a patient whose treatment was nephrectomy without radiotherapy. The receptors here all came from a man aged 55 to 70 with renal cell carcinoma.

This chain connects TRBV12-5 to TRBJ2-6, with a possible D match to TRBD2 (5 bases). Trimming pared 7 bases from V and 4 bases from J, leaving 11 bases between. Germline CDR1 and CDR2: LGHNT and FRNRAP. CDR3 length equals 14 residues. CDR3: CASAGGSGANVLTF. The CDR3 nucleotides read TGTGCTAGTGCTGGAGGAAGCGGGGCCAACGTCCTGACTTTC.

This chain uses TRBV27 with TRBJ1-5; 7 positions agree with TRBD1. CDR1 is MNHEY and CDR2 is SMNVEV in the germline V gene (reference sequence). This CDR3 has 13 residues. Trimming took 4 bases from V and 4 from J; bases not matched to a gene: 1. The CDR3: CASSWDRNQPQHF. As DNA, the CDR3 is TGTGCCAGCAGTTGGGACAGAAATCAGCCCCAGCATTTT.

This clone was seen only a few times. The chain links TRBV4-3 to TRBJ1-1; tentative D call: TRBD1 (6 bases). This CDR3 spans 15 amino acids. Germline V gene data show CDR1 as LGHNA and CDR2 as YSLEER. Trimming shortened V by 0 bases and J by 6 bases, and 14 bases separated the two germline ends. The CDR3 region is CASSQETGVGAEAFF. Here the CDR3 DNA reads TGCGCCAGCAGCCAAGAGACAGGAGTAGGGGCTGAAGCTTTCTTT.

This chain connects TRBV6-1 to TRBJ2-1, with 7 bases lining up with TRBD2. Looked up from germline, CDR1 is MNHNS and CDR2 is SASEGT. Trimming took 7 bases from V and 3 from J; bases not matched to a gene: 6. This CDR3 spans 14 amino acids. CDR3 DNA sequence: TGTGCCAGCATGATGCTAGCGGACTACAATGAGCAGTTCTTC. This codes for CASMMLADYNEQFF.

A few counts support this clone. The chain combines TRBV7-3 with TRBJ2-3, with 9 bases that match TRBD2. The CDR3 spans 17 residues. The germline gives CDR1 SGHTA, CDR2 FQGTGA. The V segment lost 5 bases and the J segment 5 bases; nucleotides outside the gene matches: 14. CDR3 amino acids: CASSRHAAGGPGDTQYF. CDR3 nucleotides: TGTGCCAGCAGCCGCCATGCGGCGGGAGGGCCAGGAGATACGCAGTATTTT.

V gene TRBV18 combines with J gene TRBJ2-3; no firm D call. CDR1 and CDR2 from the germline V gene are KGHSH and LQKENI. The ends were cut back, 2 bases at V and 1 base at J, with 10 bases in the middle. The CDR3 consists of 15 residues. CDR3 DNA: TGTGCCAGCTCACCATACGAGGCTGGCACAGATACGCAGTATTTT. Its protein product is CASSPYEAGTDTQYF.

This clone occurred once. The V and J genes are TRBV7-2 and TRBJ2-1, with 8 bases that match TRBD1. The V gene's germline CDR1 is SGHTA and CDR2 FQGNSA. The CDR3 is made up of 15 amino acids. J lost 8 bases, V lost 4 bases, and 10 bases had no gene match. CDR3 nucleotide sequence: TGTGCCAGCAGCTGGACCGGGACAGGCGGCTATGAGCAGTTCTTC. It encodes CASSWTGTGGYEQFF.

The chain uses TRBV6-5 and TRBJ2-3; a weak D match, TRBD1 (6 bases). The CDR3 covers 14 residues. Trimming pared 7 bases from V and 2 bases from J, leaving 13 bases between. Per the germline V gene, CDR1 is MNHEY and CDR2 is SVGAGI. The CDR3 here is CASNPRTVTDTQYF. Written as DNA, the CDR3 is TGTGCCAGCAACCCTCGGACAGTCACAGATACGCAGTATTTT.

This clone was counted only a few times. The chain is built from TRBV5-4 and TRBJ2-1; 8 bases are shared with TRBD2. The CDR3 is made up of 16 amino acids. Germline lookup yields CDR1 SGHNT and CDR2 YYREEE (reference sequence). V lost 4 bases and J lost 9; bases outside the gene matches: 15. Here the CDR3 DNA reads TGTGCCAGCAGCCCGGGGGGGGCATTCGACTCGGGTGAGCAGTTCTTC. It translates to CASSPGGAFDSGEQFF.

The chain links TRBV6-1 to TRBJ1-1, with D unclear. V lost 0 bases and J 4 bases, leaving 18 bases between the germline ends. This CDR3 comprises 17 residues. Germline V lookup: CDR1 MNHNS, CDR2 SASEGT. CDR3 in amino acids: CASSEAVGFSRSTEAFF. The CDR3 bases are TGTGCCAGCAGTGAAGCGGTCGGTTTCAGCCGGAGCACTGAAGCTTTCTTT.

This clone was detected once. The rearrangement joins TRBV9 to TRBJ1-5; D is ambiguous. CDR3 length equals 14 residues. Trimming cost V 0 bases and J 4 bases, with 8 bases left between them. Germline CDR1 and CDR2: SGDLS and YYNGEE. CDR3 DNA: TGTGCCAGCAGCGTAGATCACGAAAATCAGCCCCAGCATTTT. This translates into CASSVDHENQPQHF. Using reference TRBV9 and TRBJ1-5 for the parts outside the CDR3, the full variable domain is DSGVTQTPKHLITATGQRVTLRCSPRSGDLSVYWYQQSLDQGLQFLIQYYNGEERAKGNILERFSAQQFPDLHSELNLSSLELGDSALYFCASSVDHENQPQHFGDGTRLSIL.

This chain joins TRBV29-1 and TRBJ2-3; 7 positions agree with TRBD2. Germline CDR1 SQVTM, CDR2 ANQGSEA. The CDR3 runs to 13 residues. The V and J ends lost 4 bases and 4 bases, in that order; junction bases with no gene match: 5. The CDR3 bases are TGCAGCGTTGTACGACGGGGGGCAGATACGCAGTATTTT. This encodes CSVVRRGADTQYF.

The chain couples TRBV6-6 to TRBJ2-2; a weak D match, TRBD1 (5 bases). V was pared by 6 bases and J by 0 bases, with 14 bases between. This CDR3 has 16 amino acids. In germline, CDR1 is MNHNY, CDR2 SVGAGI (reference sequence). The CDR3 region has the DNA TGTGCCAGCAGCCAACAGGCCAAACCGAACACCGGGGAGCTGTTTTTT. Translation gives CASSQQAKPNTGELFF.

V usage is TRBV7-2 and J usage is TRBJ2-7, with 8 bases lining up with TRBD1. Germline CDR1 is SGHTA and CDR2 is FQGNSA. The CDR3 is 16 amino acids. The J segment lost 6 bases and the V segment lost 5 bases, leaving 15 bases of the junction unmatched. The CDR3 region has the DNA TGTGCCAGCAGCCCTTTAGCTCCGGGACAGGATGGCGAGCAGTACTTC. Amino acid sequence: CASSPLAPGQDGEQYF.

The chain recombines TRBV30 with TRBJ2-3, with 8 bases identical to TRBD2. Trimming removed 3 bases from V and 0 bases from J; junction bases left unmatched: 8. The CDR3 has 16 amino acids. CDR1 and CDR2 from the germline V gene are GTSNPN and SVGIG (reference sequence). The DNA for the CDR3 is TGTGCCTGGAGAGCCTGGGCTAGCGGGAGCACAGATACGCAGTATTTT. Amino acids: CAWRAWASGSTDTQYF.

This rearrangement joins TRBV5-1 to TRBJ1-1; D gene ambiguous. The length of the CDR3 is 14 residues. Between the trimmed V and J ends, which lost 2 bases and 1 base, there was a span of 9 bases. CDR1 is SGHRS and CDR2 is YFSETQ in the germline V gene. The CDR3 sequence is CASSLGLGNTEAFF. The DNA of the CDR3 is TGCGCCAGCAGCTTAGGGCTGGGGAACACTGAAGCTTTCTTT.

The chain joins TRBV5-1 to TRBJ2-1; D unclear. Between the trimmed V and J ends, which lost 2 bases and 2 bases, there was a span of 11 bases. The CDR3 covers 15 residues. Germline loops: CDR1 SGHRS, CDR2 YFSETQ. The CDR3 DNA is TGCGCCAGCAGCTTAGGGCCAGAAGCCTACAATGAGCAGTTCTTC. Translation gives CASSLGPEAYNEQFF.

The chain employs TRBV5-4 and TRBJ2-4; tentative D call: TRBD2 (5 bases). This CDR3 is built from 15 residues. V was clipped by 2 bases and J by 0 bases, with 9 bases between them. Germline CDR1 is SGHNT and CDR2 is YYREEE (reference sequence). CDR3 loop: CASSLGGSAKNIQYF. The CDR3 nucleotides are TGTGCCAGCAGCTTAGGAGGTTCAGCCAAAAACATTCAGTACTTC.

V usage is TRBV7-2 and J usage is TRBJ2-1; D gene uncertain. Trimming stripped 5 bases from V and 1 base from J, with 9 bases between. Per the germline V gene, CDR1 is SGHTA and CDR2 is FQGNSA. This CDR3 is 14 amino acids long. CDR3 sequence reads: CASSPRRSYNEQFF. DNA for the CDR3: TGTGCCAGCAGCCCCCGTCGGTCCTACAATGAGCAGTTCTTC.

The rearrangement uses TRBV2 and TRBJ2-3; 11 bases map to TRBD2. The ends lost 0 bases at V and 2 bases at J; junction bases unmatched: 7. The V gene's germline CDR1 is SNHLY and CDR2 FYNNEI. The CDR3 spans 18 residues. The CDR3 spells CASSEALLAGGTTDTQYF. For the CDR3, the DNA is TGTGCCAGCAGTGAAGCGCTTCTAGCGGGGGGAACCACAGATACGCAGTATTTT.

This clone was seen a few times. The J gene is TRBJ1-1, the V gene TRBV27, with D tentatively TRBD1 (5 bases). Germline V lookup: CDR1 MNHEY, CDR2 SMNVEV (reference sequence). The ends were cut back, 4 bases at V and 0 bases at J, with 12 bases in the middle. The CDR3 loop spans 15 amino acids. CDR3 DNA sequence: TGTGCCAGCAGTTCCCGACAGATTTTGAACACTGAAGCTTTCTTT. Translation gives CASSSRQILNTEAFF.

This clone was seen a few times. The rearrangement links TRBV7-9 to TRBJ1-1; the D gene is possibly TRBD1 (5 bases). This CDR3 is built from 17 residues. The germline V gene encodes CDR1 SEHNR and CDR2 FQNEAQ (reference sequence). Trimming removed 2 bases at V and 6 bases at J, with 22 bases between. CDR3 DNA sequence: TGTGCCAGCAGCTTATTGCCAGGTCCACGACGGGGGGCTGAAGCTTTCTTT. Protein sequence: CASSLLPGPRRGAEAFF.

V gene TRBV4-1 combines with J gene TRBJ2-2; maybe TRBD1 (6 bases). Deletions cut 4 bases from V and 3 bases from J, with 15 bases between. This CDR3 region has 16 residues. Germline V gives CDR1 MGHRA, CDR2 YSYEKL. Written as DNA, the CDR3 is TGCGCCAGCAGCCTAAGGGTGGGGGCGGACACCGGGGAGCTGTTTTTT. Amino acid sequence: CASSLRVGADTGELFF.